This note documents a single TCR beta chain sequence. Its antigen is unknown. No much larger clonotype is one base removed from it; base qualities were not supplied. This sample was taken from a study of shared clonotypes between healthy human individuals (dated by TCRdb to the early 2020s). For context, the study as a whole: A few men and a couple of women, aged 18 to 49 years, made up the cohort. For each donor, CD4 naive and CD4 memory were each given three plates, CD8 naive was given two plates, and CD8 memory was given one plate. To estimate repertoire size and how much clonotypes are shared between individuals, the study performed deep sequencing of blood TCR repertoires from 4 to 6 healthy adults. Different laboratories and diverse techniques were used to prepare libraries and sequence TCR repertoires, to increase sequencing depth and limit assay-specific biases. Leukapheresis yielded between about 0.9 and 8.9 billion PBMCs per donor.

Donors were healthy HIV-negative adults with no recently reported acute infections or vaccinations. Every donor was a Caucasian adult living in Nashville, Tennessee, USA. CD4+ T cells were enriched through magnetic negative selection, after which naive cells were positively selected on CD45RA and the remaining negative fraction served as the memory subset. Blood was collected by leukapheresis, and PBMCs were isolated by Ficoll-Histopaque density gradient centrifugation and then cryopreserved in liquid nitrogen vapor phase. Analytical flow cytometry was used to check the purity and quantity of each magnetically sorted T cell population. Genomic DNA was isolated from each sorted fraction and quantified by UV absorbance on a Nanodrop 2000c. In the germline V gene, CDR1 corresponds to ENHRY and CDR2 to SYGVKD. Germline trimming amounts to 2 bases on V and 2 bases on J, with 12 as the count of junction bases outside the gene matches. The CDR3 spans 19 residues, from the cysteine through the phenylalanine. Only the CDR3 part of the read is kept: 57 bases, read in frame from the first base.

Using the deep immunoSEQ assay, TCR CDR3 regions were amplified from genomic DNA by multiplex PCR. Genomic DNA extracted from each cell subset was distributed evenly over all wells of several immunoSEQ 96-well plates, and each plate served as one replicate. For sorted subsets, 200 to 250 ng of genomic DNA, equivalent to 25,000 to 35,000 T cell genomes, went into each replicate PCR. Purified libraries were measured with a Qubit 3.0 fluorometer, size-checked on a Bioanalyzer 2100, and measured again with the KAPA Library Quantification kit. Each immunoSEQ 96-well plate was sequenced on its own single-read 150-cycle Illumina NextSeq 550 flow cell. For the original study's pipeline: The immunoSEQ output contained only junctional sequences without quality scores, so filtering could not match that applied to full-length reads. To assign V/J genes and CDR3, sequences were annotated using PyIR, a Python wrapper for IgBLAST v1.9, with IMGT germline references. Reads were removed for weak V/J assignments (E-value above 1e-6), missing CDR3, stop codons, out-of-frame junctions, or ambiguous translated residues. V3J clonotypes were defined as sequences sharing the same inferred V gene, J gene, and CDR3 amino acid sequence. Percentage overlap between repertoires was computed as shared unique clonotypes divided by the size of the smaller repertoire. RTK rarefaction, the Chao1 estimator, and Recon v2.1 estimates of unobserved clonotypes were used to assess repertoire richness. Generation probabilities were computed with OLGA for all TCRbeta clonotypes obtained by the gDNA method from several donors. TCRdb re-hosts the immuneACCESS table, in-frame sequences only. Its copies lack some clones; in the studies checked, an unresolved V gene accounts for under half of them, and the cause for the rest is not known. V, J and clone size reflect that table, while D and trimming were determined from the DNA. The sample has 1 million to 1.2 million clones on record, 60% to 80% of them singletons. The top ten hold roughly 0.83% of the sample.

Study-wide findings and limitations: Rarefaction of sorted-subset datasets indicated incomplete sequencing despite the large sequencing depth. Sampling was limited to blood, and TCR repertoires in tissue likely differ from TCR repertoires in blood. Compared with non-shared clonotypes, clonotypes shared by all four sorted-subset donors had higher generation probabilities. Based on pairwise subsampling, the degree of clonotype sharing among donors was expected to be affected by sequencing depth. Because the study included a small number of donors, the genetic and exposure-history diversity represented was limited. Estimated clonotype richness was generally larger for naive than for memory subsets. Approximately 4.8% of naive CD4, 3.5% of naive CD8, 2.3% of memory CD4, and less than 0.45% of memory CD8 clonotypes were shared across several donors.

Recombination connected TRBV10-3 to TRBJ2-1, with TRBD2 identical over 10 junction bases. Material: memory CD4+ T cells from PBMCs. This specimen's cell subset or site label, per the study, means: CD45RA-negative fraction. The clonotype originates from a man aged 18 to 29 in good health. Some clones in this sample may be carry-over from other donors' samples. DNA sequence: TGTGCCATCAGTGAGCCCTACCCCCGGACTAGCGGAACCTACAATGAGCAGTTCTTC. Its product reads: CAISEPYPRTSGTYNEQFF.